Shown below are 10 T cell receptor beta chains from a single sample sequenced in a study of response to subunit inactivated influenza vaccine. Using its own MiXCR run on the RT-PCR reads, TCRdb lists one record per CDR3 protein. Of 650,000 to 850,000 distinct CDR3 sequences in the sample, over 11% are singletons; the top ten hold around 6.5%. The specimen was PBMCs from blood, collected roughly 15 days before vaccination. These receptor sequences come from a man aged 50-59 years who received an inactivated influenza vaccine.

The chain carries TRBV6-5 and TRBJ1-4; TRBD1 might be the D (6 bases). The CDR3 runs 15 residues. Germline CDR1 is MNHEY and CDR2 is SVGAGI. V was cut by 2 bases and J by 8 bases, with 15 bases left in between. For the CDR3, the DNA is TGTGCCAGCAGTTACGGGGGCAGACAAGGGGAAAAACTGTTTTTT. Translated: CASSYGGRQGEKLFF.

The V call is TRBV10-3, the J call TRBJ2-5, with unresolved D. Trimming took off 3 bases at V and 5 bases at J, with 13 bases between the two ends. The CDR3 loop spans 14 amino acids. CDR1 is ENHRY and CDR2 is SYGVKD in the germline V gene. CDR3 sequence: CAISDSLRQETQYF. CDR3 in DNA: TGTGCCATCAGTGATAGTCTCAGGCAGGAGACCCAGTACTTC.

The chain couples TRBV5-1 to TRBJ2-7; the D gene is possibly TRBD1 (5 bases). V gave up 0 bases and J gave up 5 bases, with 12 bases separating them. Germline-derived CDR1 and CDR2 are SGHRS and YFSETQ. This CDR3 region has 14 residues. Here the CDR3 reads CASSLVGESNEQYF. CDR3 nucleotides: TGCGCCAGCAGCTTGGTAGGGGAAAGCAACGAGCAGTACTTC.

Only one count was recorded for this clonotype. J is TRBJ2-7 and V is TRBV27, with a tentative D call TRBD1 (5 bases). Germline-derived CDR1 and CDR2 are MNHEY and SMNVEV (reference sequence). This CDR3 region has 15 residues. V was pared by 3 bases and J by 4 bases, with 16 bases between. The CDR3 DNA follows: TGTGCCAGCAGTTTTCTCGGGCAGGGTAGATACGAGCAGTACTTC. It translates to CASSFLGQGRYEQYF.

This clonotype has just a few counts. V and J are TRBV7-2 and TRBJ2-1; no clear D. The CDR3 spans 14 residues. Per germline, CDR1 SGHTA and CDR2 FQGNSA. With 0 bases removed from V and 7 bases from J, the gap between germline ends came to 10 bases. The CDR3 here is CASSLARWMNEQFF. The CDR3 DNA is TGTGCCAGCAGCTTAGCCAGGTGGATGAATGAGCAGTTCTTC. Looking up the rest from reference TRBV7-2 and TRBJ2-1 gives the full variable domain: GAGVSQSPSNKVTEKGKDVELRCDPISGHTALYWYRQSLGQGLEFLIYFQGNSAPDKSGLPSDRFSAERTGGSVSTLTIQRTQQEDSAVYLCASSLARWMNEQFFGPGTRLTVL.

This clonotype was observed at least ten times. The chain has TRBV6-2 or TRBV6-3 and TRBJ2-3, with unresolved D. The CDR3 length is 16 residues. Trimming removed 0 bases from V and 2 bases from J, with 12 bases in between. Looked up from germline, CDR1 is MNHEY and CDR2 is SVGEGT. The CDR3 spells CASSYSMFGVTDTQYF. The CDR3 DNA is TGTGCCAGCAGTTACTCGATGTTCGGAGTCACAGATACGCAGTATTTT.

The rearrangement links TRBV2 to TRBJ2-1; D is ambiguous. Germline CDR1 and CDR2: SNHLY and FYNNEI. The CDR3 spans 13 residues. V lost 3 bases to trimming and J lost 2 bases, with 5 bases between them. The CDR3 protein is CASSDGPYNEQFF. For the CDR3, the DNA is TGTGCCAGCAGTGACGGGCCCTACAATGAGCAGTTCTTC.

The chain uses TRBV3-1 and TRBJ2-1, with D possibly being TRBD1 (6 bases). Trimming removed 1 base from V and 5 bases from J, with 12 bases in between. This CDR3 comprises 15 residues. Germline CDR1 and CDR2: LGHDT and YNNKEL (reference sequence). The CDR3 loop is CASSQVGAGHNEQFF. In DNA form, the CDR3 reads TGTGCCAGCAGCCAAGTGGGGGCCGGGCACAATGAGCAGTTCTTC.

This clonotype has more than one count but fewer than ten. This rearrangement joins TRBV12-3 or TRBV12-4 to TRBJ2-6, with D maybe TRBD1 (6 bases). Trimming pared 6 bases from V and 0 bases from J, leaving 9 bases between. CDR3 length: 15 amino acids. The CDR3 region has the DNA TGTGCCAGCAGGGACAGTTTCTCTGGGGCCAACGTCCTGACTTTC. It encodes CASRDSFSGANVLTF.

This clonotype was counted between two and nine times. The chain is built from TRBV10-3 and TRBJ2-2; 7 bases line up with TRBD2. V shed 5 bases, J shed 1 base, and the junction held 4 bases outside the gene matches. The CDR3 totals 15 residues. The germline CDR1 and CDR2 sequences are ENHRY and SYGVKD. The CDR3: CAISLGGKNTGELFF. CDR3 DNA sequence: TGTGCCATCAGTCTGGGAGGGAAGAACACCGGGGAGCTGTTTTTT.